This T cell receptor beta chain was sequenced in a study of blood T cell repertoires in COVID-19. This CDR3 contains 13 residues. The germline CDR1 and CDR2 sequences are SQVTM and ANQGSEA. Trimming cost V 4 bases and J 6 bases; bases outside gene matches: 1. This clone was observed a single time. Sequencing was performed with immunoSEQ multiplex PCR; in TCRdb, only in-frame clones are kept and a portion is missing. The data contain 80,000 to 100,000 clones, approximately 79% of them singletons. This TCR derives from a man aged 65 to 79 with COVID-19, enrolled during active disease. The chain uses TRBV29-1 and TRBJ2-4, with 12 positions matching TRBD2. Material for sequencing was peripheral blood. The DNA for the CDR3 is TGCAGCGTTGGGGGACTAGCGGGAAACATTCAGTACTTC. This encodes CSVGGLAGNIQYF.